This T cell receptor (beta chain) comes out of a study of T cells in Graves' hyperthyroidism and ophthalmopathy. Across the study: The initial diagnosis was the point when peripheral blood was collected, ahead of any treatment.

This clonotype appeared a few times. RNA transcripts gave rise to amplified TCR beta CDR3 regions. During a first-round RT-PCR of the TCR CDR3, the HTBI primer set was used. Each CDR3 protein is one row after TCRdb ran MiXCR on the multiplex PCR reads. The sample holds around 420,000 distinct CDR3 sequences; roughly 14% are singletons and the top ten take over 7.5%. Germline V gene sequence: CDR1 KGHSH, CDR2 LQKENI. The CDR3 is made up of 16 amino acids. Trimming shortened V by 1 base and J by 5 bases, and 12 bases separated the two germline ends. The clonotype originates from a young woman with Graves' hyperthyroidism. The chain uses TRBV18 and TRBJ1-6, with D maybe TRBD1 (6 bases). Sequenced: blood. The CDR3 DNA reads TGTGCCAGCTCACCACTCCCAGGGGCCAATAATTCACCCCTCCACTTT. Translation: CASSPLPGANNSPLHF.